Shown below are 24 T cell receptor beta chains from a single sample sequenced in a study of OX40 agonist ivuxolimab in advanced cancers. Libraries were prepared by immunoSEQ multiplex PCR; TCRdb keeps only in-frame clonotypes and omits some of them. Of some 100,000 clones in the sample, roughly nine tenths were seen once. The material was CD4+ or CD8+ T cells sorted from blood, obtained in a trial of the OX40 agonist ivuxolimab. All receptors come from an adult with an advanced solid tumor such as melanoma, head and neck, liver or kidney cancer.

The CDR3 coding sequence is TGTGCCAGCAGCTCTACAGGGCGGAATGAAAAACTGTTTTTT. Translation: CASSSTGRNEKLFF. The chain links TRBV7-9 to TRBJ1-4; a weak D match, TRBD1 (6 bases). Germline lookup yields CDR1 SEHNR and CDR2 FQNEAQ (reference sequence). This CDR3 has 14 amino acids. V shed 4 bases and J shed 5 bases, with 11 bases lying between them.

This sequence joins TRBV7-8 and TRBJ2-5, with D possibly matching TRBD2 (5 bases). Looked up from germline, CDR1 is SGHVS and CDR2 is FQNEAQ. This CDR3 is 13 amino acids long. Trimming left V 4 bases short and J 1 base short, with 7 bases between. As DNA, the CDR3 is TGTGCCAGCAGCTGGGGAGTCCAAGAGACCCAGTACTTC. Its protein is CASSWGVQETQYF.

This clone has just one count. J is TRBJ2-7 and V is TRBV28; 7 nucleotides align to TRBD1. The V gene end was trimmed by 3 bases and the J gene end by 3 bases; junction bases not matched to a gene: 2. The germline CDR1 and CDR2 sequences are MDHEN and SYDVKM. The CDR3 runs 13 residues. The CDR3 here is CASSLGQSYEQYF. CDR3 sequence (DNA): TGTGCCAGCAGTTTGGGACAGAGCTACGAGCAGTACTTC.

The CDR3 loop reads CASSRGTGFGDTQYF. The DNA for the CDR3 is TGTGCCAGCAGTCGAGGGACAGGGTTCGGGGATACGCAGTATTTT. The chain uses TRBV27 and TRBJ2-3; the match to TRBD1 covers 9 bases. The ends lost 5 bases at V and 6 bases at J; junction bases unmatched: 9. The CDR3 has 15 residues. Per germline, CDR1 MNHEY and CDR2 SMNVEV (reference sequence).

This clone was counted a few times. This chain links TRBV7-6 with TRBJ2-7; D remains ambiguous. CDR3 size: 13 residues. The germline V gene has CDR1 SGHVS and CDR2 FNYEAQ. V lost 2 bases to trimming and J lost 4 bases, with 9 bases between them. This CDR3 is CASSLSSRYEQYF. CDR3 DNA: TGTGCCAGCAGCTTATCTAGTAGGTACGAGCAGTACTTC.

The V and J genes are TRBV5-4 and TRBJ2-3; 7 nucleotides align to TRBD2. The V segment lost 0 bases and the J segment 5 bases; nucleotides outside the gene matches: 6. Germline-derived CDR1 and CDR2 are SGHNT and YYREEE (reference sequence). The CDR3 extends over 15 amino acids. CDR3 residues: CASSLGGRGGDTQYF. Here the CDR3 DNA reads TGTGCCAGCAGCTTGGGCGGGAGAGGTGGAGATACGCAGTATTTT.

The genes are TRBV9 and TRBJ2-1, with 11 bases lining up with TRBD2. Per germline, CDR1 SGDLS and CDR2 YYNGEE. This CDR3 contains 14 residues. J lost 10 bases, V lost 3 bases, and 6 bases had no gene match. In DNA form, the CDR3 reads TGTGCCAGCAGCGCGGGACTAGCGGTTGACGAGCAGTTCTTC. This gives the protein CASSAGLAVDEQFF.

This sequence joins TRBV10-3 and TRBJ2-1, with 13 bases identical to TRBD2. Trimming cost V 10 bases and J 9 bases; bases outside gene matches: 9. The CDR3 covers 14 residues. Per germline, CDR1 ENHRY and CDR2 SYGVKD. CDR3 region: CATRLAGGSVEQFF. In DNA, the CDR3 is TGTGCCACCCGACTAGCGGGAGGTTCAGTTGAGCAGTTCTTC.

V is TRBV28 and J is TRBJ2-7; TRBD1 matches at 9 bases. The V gene's germline CDR1 is MDHEN and CDR2 SYDVKM. The CDR3 is 16 amino acids. The trim removed 6 bases at V and 5 bases at J, leaving 14 bases unmatched. The CDR3: CASSFVPGQGDHEQYF. The CDR3, as DNA: TGTGCCAGCAGCTTTGTACCGGGACAGGGTGACCACGAGCAGTACTTC.

The V and J genes are TRBV18 and TRBJ1-1; 7 positions agree with TRBD1. V trimming: 2 bases; J trimming: 7 bases; junction bases outside the gene matches: 7. Looked up from germline, CDR1 is KGHSH and CDR2 is LQKENI. CDR3 length: 14 amino acids. CDR3 sequence: CASSPRGGQIEAFF. In DNA, the CDR3 is TGTGCCAGCTCACCAAGGGGGGGACAGATTGAAGCTTTCTTT.

The V and J genes are TRBV11-2 and TRBJ1-2; perhaps TRBD1 as D (6 bases). The length of the CDR3 is 16 residues. V lost 5 bases, J lost 3 bases, and 19 bases lay in between. Germline V gene data show CDR1 as SGHAT and CDR2 as FQNNGV. The CDR3 sequence is CASSHLQGAGDYGYTF. The CDR3 nucleotides are TGTGCCAGCAGCCATTTACAGGGAGCAGGAGACTATGGCTACACCTTC.

There are a few counts of this clone. The rearrangement uses TRBV18 and TRBJ1-1, with 9 bases fitting TRBD1. The CDR3 length is 15 residues. Trimming cost V 6 bases and J 2 bases; bases outside gene matches: 7. Per the germline V gene, CDR1 is KGHSH and CDR2 is LQKENI. The CDR3 DNA follows: TGTGCCAGCTCCCAAGGACAGGGGTCAAACACTGAAGCTTTCTTT. Protein: CASSQGQGSNTEAFF.

The chain joins TRBV28 to TRBJ2-7; 13 bases match TRBD2. The CDR3 covers 16 residues. Germline CDR1 MDHEN, CDR2 SYDVKM. With 5 bases clipped from V and 0 bases from J, the junction kept 4 bases outside the gene matches. CDR3 DNA: TGTGCCAGCAGTCGGGGACTAGCGGGAAACTCCTACGAGCAGTACGTC. It encodes CASSRGLAGNSYEQYV.

The J gene is TRBJ2-7, the V gene TRBV18; D possibly corresponds to TRBD1 (6 bases). Germline CDR1 KGHSH, CDR2 LQKENI. The CDR3 has 13 residues. The ends were cut back, 0 bases at V and 4 bases at J, with 7 bases in the middle. CDR3 in amino acids: CASSPPGAYEQYF. The CDR3 nucleotides read TGTGCCAGCTCACCACCGGGGGCGTACGAGCAGTACTTC.

The rearrangement uses TRBV6-5 and TRBJ2-2; either TRBD1 or TRBD2 may fit D (6 bases each). The CDR3 spans 14 residues. V was trimmed by 1 base and J by 5 bases, leaving 8 bases between them. Germline V gives CDR1 MNHEY, CDR2 SVGAGI. The CDR3 protein is CASSYLGGTGELFF. Here the CDR3 DNA reads TGTGCCAGCAGTTACTTAGGGGGGACCGGGGAGCTGTTTTTT.

A single count supports this clone. V and J are TRBV28 and TRBJ2-7; 13 nucleotides match TRBD2. The CDR3 has 19 amino acids. The germline V gene has CDR1 MDHEN and CDR2 SYDVKM. The ends lost 4 bases at V and 5 bases at J; junction bases unmatched: 17. CDR3 amino acids: CASSSPGLAGSPGPNEQYF. For the CDR3, the DNA is TGTGCCAGCAGTTCACCGGGACTAGCGGGGTCCCCGGGCCCCAACGAGCAGTACTTC.

The rearrangement joins TRBV19 to TRBJ2-5; 7 bases are shared with TRBD1. The CDR3 consists of 13 residues. V lost 10 bases to trimming and J lost 3 bases; unmatched junction nucleotides: 8. CDR1 and CDR2 from the germline V gene are LNHDA and SQIVND (reference sequence). CDR3 in DNA: TGTGCCACTAGAAAAGGGACAGAAGAGACCCAGTACTTC. Translated, it gives CATRKGTEETQYF. Based on the CDR3 plus reference TRBV19 and TRBJ2-5, the full variable domain is DGGITQSPKYLFRKEGQNVTLSCEQNLNHDAMYWYRQDPGQGLRLIYYSQIVNDFQKGDIAEGYSVSREKKESFPLTVTSAQKNPTAFYLCATRKGTEETQYFGPGTRLLVL.

This clone has a single count. V usage is TRBV4-2 and J usage is TRBJ2-1; D is perhaps TRBD2 (6 bases). There are 13 residues in the CDR3. Per the germline V gene, CDR1 is LGHNA and CDR2 is YNFKEQ. With 1 base removed from V and 8 bases from J, the gap between germline ends came to 9 bases. CDR3 sequence reads: CASSQVGGDEQFF. The CDR3 DNA reads TGTGCCAGCAGCCAAGTAGGAGGGGATGAGCAGTTCTTC.

The chain combines TRBV10-3 with TRBJ2-7, with 10 bases fitting TRBD1. This CDR3 has 13 residues. V gave up 4 bases and J gave up 4 bases; unmatched junction bases: 1. Germline V gives CDR1 ENHRY, CDR2 SYGVKD. The CDR3 sequence is CAISGGQGYEQYF. CDR3 DNA: TGTGCCATCAGTGGGGGACAGGGGTACGAGCAGTACTTC.

This chain uses TRBV28 with TRBJ1-1; D call uncertain. CDR3 length equals 15 residues. Germline loops: CDR1 MDHEN, CDR2 SYDVKM. Trimming took 2 bases from V and 1 from J, leaving 11 bases between them. The CDR3 DNA follows: TGTGCCAGCAGTTTAGACGGGAGTCAGAACACTGAAGCTTTCTTT. Translation: CASSLDGSQNTEAFF. Drawing the rest from reference TRBV28 and TRBJ1-1, the complete variable domain is DVKVTQSSRYLVKRTGEKVFLECVQDMDHENMFWYRQDPGLGLRLIYFSYDVKMKEKGDIPEGYSVSREKKERFSLILESASTNQTSMYLCASSLDGSQNTEAFFGQGTRLTVV.

This rearrangement joins TRBV7-9 to TRBJ2-3; unclear D gene. The CDR3 consists of 12 residues. Trimming removed 1 base from V and 6 bases from J, with 5 bases in between. CDR1 is SEHNR and CDR2 is FQNEAQ in the germline V gene (reference sequence). Here the CDR3 reads CASSLVGDTQYF. CDR3 coding DNA: TGTGCCAGCAGCTTAGTGGGGGATACGCAGTATTTT.

The table lists this clone with a count of one. V gene TRBV2 combines with J gene TRBJ1-1; D may be TRBD1 (6 bases). The V end was cut by 7 bases, the J end by 1 base, with 10 bases between. This CDR3 has 13 residues. Germline values: CDR1 SNHLY, CDR2 FYNNEI. CDR3 residues: CASKARGNTEAFF. For the CDR3, the DNA is TGTGCCAGCAAAGCCAGGGGGAACACTGAAGCTTTCTTT.

The V and J genes are TRBV10-3 and TRBJ2-1, with TRBD2 matching 13 bases. The CDR3 has 15 residues. In germline, CDR1 is ENHRY, CDR2 SYGVKD. Germline trimming cut 10 bases from V and 7 bases from J; bases unmatched to any gene: 10. The CDR3 reads CATNPTSGRLNEQFF. CDR3 coding DNA: TGTGCCACCAACCCGACTAGCGGGAGGTTGAATGAGCAGTTCTTC.

The chain recombines TRBV29-1 with TRBJ1-2; 8 bases line up with TRBD1. This CDR3 contains 13 residues. The V segment lost 3 bases and the J segment 6 bases; nucleotides outside the gene matches: 6. Per germline, CDR1 SQVTM and CDR2 ANQGSEA. The CDR3 coding sequence is TGCAGCGTTGACCTTGAGACAGGGGATGGCTACACCTTC. Its translation is CSVDLETGDGYTF. The full variable domain, rest sourced from reference TRBV29-1 and TRBJ1-2, is SAVISQKPSRDICQRGTSLTIQCQVDSQVTMMFWYRQQPGQSLTLIATANQGSEATYESGFVIDKFPISRPNLTFSTLTVSNMSPEDSSIYLCSVDLETGDGYTFGSGTRLTVV.